These 6 T cell receptor beta chains were all obtained from the same sample, sequenced in a study of blood T cells in healthy people across ages. PCR was performed a second time for about 6 to 11 cycles using a sample-barcoded 5' primer and a J-beta primer mix. TCRdb reprocessed the 5' RACE reads via MiXCR and lists one record per CDR3 protein. The data show about 1,400,000 distinct CDR3 sequences, with approximately 38% seen just once and roughly 7.9% held by the top ten. Sequencing was done on a sample of blood. These receptors originate from a woman aged 18 to 35 in good health.

V gene TRBV27 combines with J gene TRBJ1-1; 8 bases are a match to TRBD1. Per germline, CDR1 MNHEY and CDR2 SMNVEV (reference sequence). The CDR3 length is 16 residues. V lost 3 bases to trimming and J lost 3 bases; unmatched junction nucleotides: 9. The CDR3, as DNA: TGTGCCAGCAGTTTTCGGACAGGGTCGGTTGACACTGAAGCTTTCTTT. Its translation: CASSFRTGSVDTEAFF.

This clonotype was detected only a few times. V is TRBV11-2 and J is TRBJ2-3, with D possibly being TRBD1 (6 bases). V was pared by 5 bases and J by 1 base, with 13 bases between. In germline, CDR1 is SGHAT, CDR2 FQNNGV. This CDR3 has 15 amino acids. The CDR3 DNA follows: TGTGCCAGCAGCAGGCCGGACAGACGCACAGATACGCAGTATTTT. This codes for CASSRPDRRTDTQYF.

There are a few counts of this clonotype. In DNA form, the CDR3 reads TGCAGTGCTCCCTATGGAGTAGTTAACTATGGCTACACCTTC. Its protein is CSAPYGVVNYGYTF. The J gene is TRBJ1-2, the V gene TRBV20-1, with D unresolved. The germline V gene has CDR1 DFQATT and CDR2 SNEGSKA (reference sequence). V lost 5 bases and J 1 base, leaving 14 bases between the germline ends. The CDR3 sequence is 14 residues long.

This clonotype was detected once. The chain combines TRBV10-3 with TRBJ2-5, with 8 positions matching TRBD2. After removal of 2 bases from V and 2 bases from J, the junction contained 7 bases not matched to a gene. The CDR3 consists of 16 residues. Germline V gene lookup returns CDR1 ENHRY and CDR2 SYGVKD. The CDR3 sequence is CAISEAGTSVQETQYF. DNA of the CDR3: TGTGCCATCAGTGAGGCGGGGACTAGTGTGCAAGAGACCCAGTACTTC.

In this sample, this clonotype turned up a few times. The V call is TRBV5-1, the J call TRBJ1-5; the match to TRBD1 covers 8 bases. CDR1 SGHRS and CDR2 YFSETQ come from the germline V gene. The V gene end was trimmed by 0 bases and the J gene end by 3 bases; junction bases not matched to a gene: 5. This CDR3 has 16 amino acids. The CDR3: CASSLAPTGDNQPQHF. The CDR3 coding sequence is TGCGCCAGCAGCTTGGCCCCGACAGGGGACAATCAGCCCCAGCATTTT.

The chain carries TRBV27 and TRBJ1-5; D not certain. V dropped 6 bases and J dropped 8 bases, with 14 bases sitting between them. Germline V lookup: CDR1 MNHEY, CDR2 SMNVEV (reference sequence). CDR3 length: 13 amino acids. DNA of the CDR3: TGTGCCAGCAGCCCAAATCCGATGGAGCCCCAGCATTTT. Amino acid sequence: CASSPNPMEPQHF.